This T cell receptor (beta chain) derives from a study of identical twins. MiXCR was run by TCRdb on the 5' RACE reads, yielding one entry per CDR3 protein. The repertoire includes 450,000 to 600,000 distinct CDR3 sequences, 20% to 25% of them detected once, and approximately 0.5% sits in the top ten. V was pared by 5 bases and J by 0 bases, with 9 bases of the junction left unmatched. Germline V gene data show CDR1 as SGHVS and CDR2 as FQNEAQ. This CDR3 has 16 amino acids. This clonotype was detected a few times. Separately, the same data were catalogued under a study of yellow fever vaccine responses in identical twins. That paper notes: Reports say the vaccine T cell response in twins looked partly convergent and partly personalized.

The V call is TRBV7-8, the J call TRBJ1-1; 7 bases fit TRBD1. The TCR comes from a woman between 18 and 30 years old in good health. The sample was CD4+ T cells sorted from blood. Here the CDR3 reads CASSPTDREVNTEAFF. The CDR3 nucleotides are TGTGCCAGCAGCCCGACCGACAGGGAAGTGAACACTGAAGCTTTCTTT.